Sequencing of this T cell receptor beta chain was carried out in a study of cytomegalovirus exposure and HLA in healthy donors. Overall study: Early on, a data release was issued that held 80 million or so unique TCRs from HLA-typed donors. General study findings and limits: A later examination showed that TCR association rates differed by HLA locus, with DRB1 most and HLA-C fewest. Reports state that TCR beta sequences accurately predicted most subjects' HLA-A and HLA-B alleles.

As concerns this clone: What it recognizes is unknown.

Trimming removed 5 bases from V and 1 base from J, with 11 bases in between. Germline V lookup: CDR1 MDHEN, CDR2 SYDVKM. This CDR3 region has 14 residues. The PCR employed 60 Vbeta primers together with 13 Jbeta primers. Authors' analysis steps: The count from a later analysis was 65 million to 90 million unique TCR beta chains, 9.5 million to 13 million of them shared. Libraries were prepared by immunoSEQ multiplex PCR; TCRdb keeps only in-frame clonotypes and omits some of them. That table gives V, J and clone size, and the DNA gave D and trimming. This repertoire shows about 150,000 clones, around 10% found once; its top ten account for approximately 1.7%.

The sequenced sample was PBMCs. The chain joins TRBV28 to TRBJ1-1, with D perhaps matching TRBD1 (5 bases). This TCR was recovered from a man aged 45-60 years in good health and CMV-seronegative. This CDR3 reads CASSQAGQNTEAFF. Here the CDR3 DNA reads TGTGCCAGCAGTCAAGCAGGGCAGAACACTGAAGCTTTCTTT. The full variable domain, in which reference TRBV28 and TRBJ1-1 provide the parts outside the CDR3, is DVKVTQSSRYLVKRTGEKVFLECVQDMDHENMFWYRQDPGLGLRLIYFSYDVKMKEKGDIPEGYSVSREKKERFSLILESASTNQTSMYLCASSQAGQNTEAFFGQGTRLTVV.